This passage covers 22 T cell receptor beta chains from one sample sequenced in a study of cytomegalovirus exposure and HLA in healthy donors. Researchers ran the PCR with 60 Vbeta and 13 Jbeta primers. TCRdb's table, derived via immunoSEQ multiplex PCR, lists solely in-frame clones and lacks some. The profile shows about 150,000 clones, around 60% of them singletons. What was sequenced was PBMCs. The receptors were gathered from a woman aged 60-70 years in good health and CMV-seropositive.

The V call is TRBV7-3, the J call TRBJ2-2; a possible D gene is TRBD2 (6 bases). The CDR3 is 16 residues long. Trimming shortened V by 5 bases and J by 0 bases, and 13 bases separated the two germline ends. CDR1 is SGHTA and CDR2 is FQGTGA in the germline V gene. The CDR3 region is CASSPLARANTGELFF. CDR3 sequence (DNA): TGTGCCAGCAGCCCGCTAGCGCGCGCGAACACCGGGGAGCTGTTTTTT.

Notes on this clone: The sample holds other DNA sequences that translate to the same CDR3. The chain joins TRBV5-1 to TRBJ1-2; a weak D match, TRBD1 (5 bases). Deletions cut 2 bases from V and 1 base from J, with 6 bases between. Germline-derived CDR1 and CDR2 are SGHRS and YFSETQ. The CDR3 runs to 13 residues. The CDR3 DNA reads as TGCGCCAGCAGCTTCGACAGTAACTATGGCTACACCTTC. As protein: CASSFDSNYGYTF.

This clone has a handful of counts. V usage is TRBV6-6 and J usage is TRBJ2-3; 7 bases map to TRBD1. J was trimmed by 9 bases and V by 6 bases; bases with no gene match: 9. The CDR3 spans 13 residues. Germline-derived CDR1 and CDR2 are MNHNY and SVGAGI (reference sequence). The CDR3: CASSYEDRDTQYF. In DNA, the CDR3 is TGTGCCAGCAGCTACGAAGACAGGGACACGCAGTATTTT.

CDR3 sequence: CASSTTGGSGNTIYF. DNA for the CDR3: TGTGCCAGTAGTACGACAGGGGGTTCGGGGAACACCATATATTTT. V and J are TRBV19 and TRBJ1-3; 9 nucleotides agree with TRBD1. This CDR3 has 15 amino acids. Unmatched junction bases numbered 8, after V lost 4 bases and J lost 7 bases. CDR1 is LNHDA and CDR2 is SQIVND in the germline V gene (reference sequence).

CDR3 in DNA: TGTGCCAGCAGTTTAAGTCCCCCCGTCAGGGGGATGAACACTGAAGCTTTCTTT. Its protein product is CASSLSPPVRGMNTEAFF. This chain links TRBV27 with TRBJ1-1; 7 bases align to TRBD1. Germline V lookup: CDR1 MNHEY, CDR2 SMNVEV (reference sequence). V was clipped by 2 bases and J by 0 bases; unmatched bases: 12. This CDR3 region has 18 residues.

This clone was counted between two and nine times. V is TRBV7-9 and J is TRBJ1-2, with 7 bases matching TRBD1. The CDR3 sequence is 12 residues long. The ends lost 6 bases at V and 8 bases at J; junction bases unmatched: 6. Germline V lookup: CDR1 SEHNR, CDR2 FQNEAQ (reference sequence). In nucleotides, the CDR3 is TGTGCCAGCAGGAGAGGGGGCGACGGCTACACCTTC. Translating gives CASRRGGDGYTF.

V usage is TRBV6-5 and J usage is TRBJ2-2, with 12 bases identical to TRBD1. This CDR3 contains 16 residues. V gave up 3 bases and J gave up 5 bases; unmatched junction bases: 4. CDR1 and CDR2 from the germline V gene are MNHEY and SVGAGI. The CDR3 loop is CASSYPGQGATGELFF. For the CDR3, the DNA is TGTGCCAGCAGTTATCCGGGACAGGGGGCGACCGGGGAGCTGTTTTTT.

The chain employs TRBV6-5 and TRBJ1-5; 9 bases match TRBD1. This CDR3 is built from 14 residues. V was pared by 6 bases and J by 6 bases, with 6 bases of the junction left unmatched. CDR1 and CDR2 (germline): MNHEY, SVGAGI. The CDR3 loop is CASSTTGGSQPQHF. CDR3 bases: TGTGCCAGCAGCACGACAGGGGGTTCTCAGCCCCAGCATTTT.

This rearrangement joins TRBV5-1 to TRBJ2-7; 10 bases are shared with TRBD2. This CDR3 spans 15 amino acids. V shed 4 bases and J 0 bases; nucleotides not matched to a gene: 4. Per the germline V gene, CDR1 is SGHRS and CDR2 is YFSETQ. The CDR3 sequence is CASSASSGSSYEQYF. In nucleotides, the CDR3 is TGCGCCAGCAGCGCGTCTAGCGGGAGCTCCTACGAGCAGTACTTC.

V and J are TRBV15 and TRBJ1-5, with 8 nucleotides matching TRBD1. Per germline, CDR1 LNHNV and CDR2 YYDKDF (reference sequence). J lost 6 bases, V lost 2 bases, and 6 bases had no gene match. The CDR3 extends over 15 amino acids. This chain's CDR3 is CATSRSRTGFQPQHF. CDR3 DNA sequence: TGTGCCACCAGCAGATCCAGGACAGGGTTTCAGCCCCAGCATTTT.

The genes are TRBV5-1 and TRBJ1-3, with D maybe TRBD1 (6 bases). The CDR3 loop spans 14 amino acids. Germline V CDR1 and CDR2: SGHRS, YFSETQ. The V end was cut by 3 bases, the J end by 3 bases, with 10 bases between. The chain's CDR3 is CASSSGDVGNTIYF. The CDR3 DNA reads as TGCGCCAGCAGCTCAGGGGACGTTGGAAACACCATATATTTT.

The J gene is TRBJ2-3, the V gene TRBV7-3; 12 bases are a match to TRBD2. With 5 bases clipped from V and 1 base from J, the junction kept 7 bases outside the gene matches. CDR1 and CDR2 from the germline V gene are SGHTA and FQGTGA. The CDR3 is 17 amino acids. The CDR3 here is CASSPGLAGRGTDTQYF. The CDR3, as DNA: TGTGCCAGCAGCCCCGGACTAGCGGGACGGGGCACAGATACGCAGTATTTT.

The count of this clone is one. The chain combines TRBV5-4 with TRBJ1-4; D possibly corresponds to TRBD1 (5 bases). V was cut by 10 bases and J by 8 bases, with 18 bases left in between. Germline loops: CDR1 SGHNT, CDR2 YYREEE (reference sequence). The CDR3 consists of 13 residues. CDR3 loop: CAGATDPAEKLFF. For the CDR3, the DNA is TGTGCCGGGGCGACAGATCCCGCAGAAAAACTGTTTTTT.

The V gene is TRBV30, the J gene TRBJ2-1, with TRBD2 matching over 8 bases. Per the germline V gene, CDR1 is GTSNPN and CDR2 is SVGIG (reference sequence). There are 14 residues in the CDR3. J gave up 5 bases and V 4 bases, and 7 bases lay outside the gene matches. CDR3 protein: CAWNRPGGNNEQFF. The CDR3 DNA sequence: TGTGCCTGGAACCGCCCGGGGGGGAACAATGAGCAGTTCTTC.

The J gene is TRBJ2-2, the V gene TRBV4-2, with 11 bases lining up with TRBD2. Germline values: CDR1 LGHNA, CDR2 YNFKEQ. V dropped 0 bases and J dropped 2; count of bases not matched to a gene: 5. The CDR3 has 18 amino acids. The CDR3 loop is CASSQDQGLAANTGELFF. The CDR3 DNA is TGTGCCAGCAGCCAAGATCAGGGACTAGCGGCCAACACCGGGGAGCTGTTTTTT.

This clone was seen a few times. V is TRBV28 and J is TRBJ2-3, with TRBD2 identical over 7 bases. The V gene's germline CDR1 is MDHEN and CDR2 SYDVKM. The CDR3 contains 14 residues. With V trimmed by 5 bases and J by 3 bases, 5 bases remained unmatched. The CDR3 reads CASSPGGRTDTQYF. The CDR3 nucleotides are TGTGCCAGCAGTCCGGGAGGAAGGACAGATACGCAGTATTTT. The full variable domain, completed using reference TRBV28 and TRBJ2-3, is DVKVTQSSRYLVKRTGEKVFLECVQDMDHENMFWYRQDPGLGLRLIYFSYDVKMKEKGDIPEGYSVSREKKERFSLILESASTNQTSMYLCASSPGGRTDTQYFGPGTRLTVL.

DNA of the CDR3: TGTGCCAGCAGCTTGTTAGGGGCAGAAGAGACCCAGTACTTC. Residues: CASSLLGAEETQYF. The chain employs TRBV5-6 and TRBJ2-5; a weak D match, TRBD1 (5 bases). The length of the CDR3 is 14 residues. The V gene's germline CDR1 is SGHDT and CDR2 YYEEEE. V shed 1 base and J shed 3 bases, with 10 bases lying between them.

This clone was seen once. J is TRBJ2-1 and V is TRBV7-2; 12 nucleotides line up with TRBD2. The CDR3 is made up of 16 amino acids. V shed 4 bases and J 10 bases; nucleotides not matched to a gene: 11. In germline, CDR1 is SGHTA, CDR2 FQGNSA. The DNA for the CDR3 is TGTGCCAGCAGCTCAAGGGGAACTAGCGGGAGGACCGAGCAGTTCTTC. Protein: CASSSRGTSGRTEQFF.

The genes are TRBV4-1 and TRBJ2-7; D may be TRBD2 (5 bases). Trimming took 3 bases from V and 4 from J, leaving 19 bases between them. The germline gives CDR1 MGHRA, CDR2 YSYEKL. There are 16 residues in the CDR3. CDR3 amino acids: CASSHPPAGLIYEQYF. The CDR3 nucleotides are TGCGCCAGCAGCCACCCTCCGGCGGGCCTGATTTACGAGCAGTACTTC.

The chain employs TRBV27 and TRBJ1-5; D not resolved. CDR1 MNHEY and CDR2 SMNVEV come from the germline V gene (reference sequence). The length of the CDR3 is 14 residues. V dropped 2 bases and J dropped 6 bases, with 11 bases sitting between them. As DNA, the CDR3 is TGTGCCAGCAGTTTAGGGATGGGGAGTCAGCCCCAGCATTTT. Its protein is CASSLGMGSQPQHF.

This clone was detected a few times. This chain uses TRBV29-1 with TRBJ2-5; the match to TRBD2 covers 12 bases. The CDR3 is 18 amino acids. Germline V gene data show CDR1 as SQVTM and CDR2 as ANQGSEA. V was clipped by 6 bases and J by 0 bases; unmatched bases: 14. The CDR3 nucleotides read TGCAGCGTCCCAGGGGTTTCTAGCGGGAGGGTGTACCAAGAGACCCAGTACTTC. Its protein product is CSVPGVSSGRVYQETQYF.

This chain connects TRBV6-6 to TRBJ2-2; 9 bases line up with TRBD1. The germline V gene has CDR1 MNHNY and CDR2 SVGAGI (reference sequence). There are 15 residues in the CDR3. V was clipped by 5 bases and J by 5 bases; unmatched bases: 6. CDR3 sequence: CASSPRQGETGELFF. DNA of the CDR3: TGTGCCAGCAGTCCACGACAGGGGGAGACCGGGGAGCTGTTTTTT.